Following are 16 T cell receptor beta chains from one sample sequenced in a study of tumor-infiltrating lymphocytes in primary liver carcinoma. A primer in the constant region served to generate TCR beta cDNA from 500 to 600 ng of total RNA. Three rounds of nested multiplex PCR with slightly modified ARM-PCR produced TCR beta libraries. A C-beta reverse primer was combined with TRBV1-TRBV30 forward primers in the first two PCR rounds, and each round had 10 cycles. TCRdb reprocessed the multiplex PCR reads via MiXCR and lists one record per CDR3 protein. There are roughly 48,000 distinct CDR3 sequences in the sample; over 65% occur only once, and 25% to 30% lies in the top ten. Extraction of RNA together with DNA used about 17-34 mg of unsorted bulk tissue. Sequences were obtained from liver tumor tissue from sampling region 3. Subset reported: tumor region T3, left-lateral pole. Receptor source: a man between 40 and 49 years old with primary liver carcinoma and hepatitis B virus infection.

With respect to this clonotype: Germline is not matched at one junction end, which may reflect a read error. This rearrangement joins TRBV4-2 to TRBJ2-1; 11 nucleotides match TRBD2. CDR3 length: 16 amino acids. Germline CDR1 is LGHNA and CDR2 is YNFKEQ. DNA for the CDR3: TGTACCAGCAGCCCGACTAGCGGGATCTCATGCAATGAGCAGTTCTTC. It translates to CTSSPTSGISCNEQFF.

The rearrangement joins TRBV19 to TRBJ2-2; no clear D gene. The CDR3 extends over 16 amino acids. The V and J ends lost 5 bases and 0 bases respectively, with 13 bases between them. CDR1 LNHDA and CDR2 SQIVND come from the germline V gene (reference sequence). The CDR3 spells CASSGTSDANTGELFF. In DNA, the CDR3 is TGTGCCAGTAGTGGAACGTCGGACGCGAACACCGGGGAGCTGTTTTTT.

This sequence joins TRBV28 and TRBJ2-7, with TRBD1 as a possible D gene (6 bases). V lost 6 bases and J lost 4, with 10 bases in between. This CDR3 contains 12 residues. CDR1 MDHEN and CDR2 SYDVKM come from the germline V gene. CDR3 DNA sequence: TGTGCCAGCAGCCCGCAGGGGTACGAGCAGTACTTC. Protein sequence: CASSPQGYEQYF.

CDR3 residues: CSVPRTGGYEQYF. The CDR3 nucleotides are TGCAGCGTTCCACGGACAGGGGGCTACGAGCAGTACTTC. This chain joins TRBV29-1 and TRBJ2-7; 10 bases fit TRBD1. The CDR3 runs 13 residues. Germline trimming cut 5 bases from V and 3 bases from J; bases unmatched to any gene: 4. The germline CDR1 and CDR2 sequences are SQVTM and ANQGSEA.

This clonotype was recorded once. Since the CDR3 does not end with the conserved phenylalanine or tryptophan, this likely comes from a read error. This sequence joins TRBV29-1 and TRBJ2-1; D assignment may be TRBD1 or TRBD2 (5 bases each). CDR1 SQVTM and CDR2 ANQGSEA come from the germline V gene. This CDR3 contains 14 residues. This CDR3 is CSATGGVAYKEQFL. In DNA, the CDR3 is TGCAGCGCTACTGGGGGAGTGGCCTACAAAGAGCAGTTCCTC.

Concerning this clonotype itself: Its ends do not fully match the called genes, so a read error is possible. The V gene is TRBV5-5, the J gene TRBJ1-2; 7 bases match TRBD1. The CDR3 contains 13 residues. Germline V gene sequence: CDR1 SGHKS, CDR2 YYEKEE (reference sequence). The CDR3 reads CATSLGQSYGYTF. The DNA of the CDR3 is TGTGCCACCAGCTTGGGACAGTCCTATGGCTACACTTTC.

The V call is TRBV7-8, the J call TRBJ2-2; the match to TRBD2 covers 11 bases. The germline V gene encodes CDR1 SGHVS and CDR2 FQNEAQ. This CDR3 comprises 15 residues. J was trimmed by 14 bases and V by 5 bases; bases with no gene match: 13. CDR3 amino acids: CASSDGLAGTVELFF. CDR3 sequence (DNA): TGTGCCAGCAGCGACGGACTAGCGGGTACCGTGGAACTGTTTTTT.

On this clonotype itself: No conserved phenylalanine or tryptophan is present at the end of the CDR3, so a read error is the likely explanation. The chain carries TRBV6-2 or TRBV6-3 and TRBJ2-7, with D perhaps assigned TRBD1 or TRBD2 (5 bases each). The CDR3 runs to 16 residues. The ends were cut back, 4 bases at V and 7 bases at J, with 23 bases in the middle. From germline, CDR1 is MNHEY and CDR2 SVGEGT. The CDR3 protein is CASSFKRGRASGEQYS. CDR3 sequence (DNA): TGTGCCAGCAGTTTCAAACGGGGCCGGGCCTCGGGGGAGCAGTACTCC.

A note on this clonotype: One base away lies a much larger clone, so this may be a sequencing read error. The rearrangement uses TRBV29-1 and TRBJ2-1; D remains ambiguous. The V gene's germline CDR1 is SQVTM and CDR2 ANQGSEA. The CDR3 has 13 amino acids. The DNA of the CDR3 is TGCTGCGCTGAAGAGACTGACTACAATGAGCAGTTCTTC. Its translation is CCAEETDYNEQFF.

Many counts were recorded for this clonotype. The chain employs TRBV10-3 and TRBJ2-5, with D maybe TRBD2 (5 bases). V lost 8 bases and J 2 bases, leaving 9 bases between the germline ends. The CDR3 runs to 12 residues. Germline V gene data show CDR1 as ENHRY and CDR2 as SYGVKD. CDR3 in amino acids: CAIRGDQETQYF. In DNA, the CDR3 is TGTGCCATCCGGGGAGATCAAGAGACCCAGTACTTC.

This clonotype was recorded at least ten times. The J gene is TRBJ2-2, the V gene TRBV29-1; 7 nucleotides match TRBD2. Trimming took 8 bases from V and 5 from J; bases not matched to a gene: 5. Germline CDR1 and CDR2: SQVTM and ANQGSEA. The CDR3 totals 12 residues. DNA for the CDR3: TGCAGCTCTTGGGGGGGGACCGGGGAGCTGTTTTTT. Its protein product is CSSWGGTGELFF.

The sample holds a few counts of this clonotype. This rearrangement joins TRBV29-1 to TRBJ1-2; 9 bases are shared with TRBD1. CDR1 and CDR2 from the germline V gene are SQVTM and ANQGSEA. The V and J ends lost 0 bases and 7 bases, in that order; junction bases with no gene match: 9. The CDR3 runs to 15 residues. The CDR3 DNA is TGCAGCGTTGAAGATCAGAGGACAGGGGCATCTGGCTACACCTTC. Its translation: CSVEDQRTGASGYTF.

Remarks on this clonotype: The junction departs from the called germline gene at one end, perhaps through a read error. The chain couples TRBV4-2 to TRBJ2-1; 9 bases align to TRBD2. The germline CDR1 and CDR2 sequences are LGHNA and YNFKEQ. CDR3 length: 18 residues. The CDR3, as DNA: TGTCCCAGCAGCTTGTTTCTAGCGGGAAACGGTTCCTACAATGAGCAGTTCTTT. Translating gives CPSSLFLAGNGSYNEQFF.

In the case of this clonotype: One junction end does not reproduce the germline sequence, and a read error may be involved. J is TRBJ2-7 and V is TRBV6-5, with 8 nucleotides matching TRBD1. This CDR3 spans 16 amino acids. CDR1 and CDR2 (germline): MNHEY, SVGAGI. The CDR3 is CASSYSRADRAAEQHF. The CDR3 coding sequence is TGTGCCAGCAGTTACTCGCGGGCGGACAGGGCTGCCGAGCAGCACTTC.

Worth noting for this clonotype: This may be a read error: a much more frequent sequence differs by one nucleotide. Here the CDR3 omits its conserved ending phenylalanine or tryptophan, so a read error is the likely source. V is TRBV28 and J is TRBJ2-7; 8 nucleotides match TRBD1. The CDR3 loop spans 13 amino acids. V lost 9 bases, J lost 3 bases, and 7 bases stayed unmatched. CDR1 and CDR2 from the germline V gene are MDHEN and SYDVKM. The CDR3, as DNA: TGTGCCAGTAACGGACAGGGAGACTACGAGCAGTACTCC. This translates into CASNGQGDYEQYS.

In its sample, this clonotype was seen once. Its ends do not fully match the called genes, so a read error is possible. The chain carries TRBV4-1 and TRBJ2-7; D gene uncertain. The germline V gene encodes CDR1 MGHRA and CDR2 YSYEKL. The CDR3 spans 16 residues. This chain's CDR3 is CTSSPNRSSRPYEQYF. In nucleotides, the CDR3 is TGCACCAGCAGCCCCAACCGGTCGAGCAGACCTTACGAGCAGTACTTC.